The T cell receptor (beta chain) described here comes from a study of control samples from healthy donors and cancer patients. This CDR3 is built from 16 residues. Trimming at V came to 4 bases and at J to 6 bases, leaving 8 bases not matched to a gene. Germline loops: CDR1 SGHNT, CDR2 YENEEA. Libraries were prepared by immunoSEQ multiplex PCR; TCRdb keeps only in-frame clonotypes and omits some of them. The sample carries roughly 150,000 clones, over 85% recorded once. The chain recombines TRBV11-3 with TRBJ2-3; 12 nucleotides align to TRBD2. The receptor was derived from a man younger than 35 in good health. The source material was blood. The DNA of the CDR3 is TGTGCCAGCAGCTCCCGACTAGCGGGAGAGGTGGATACGCAGTATTTT. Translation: CASSSRLAGEVDTQYF.